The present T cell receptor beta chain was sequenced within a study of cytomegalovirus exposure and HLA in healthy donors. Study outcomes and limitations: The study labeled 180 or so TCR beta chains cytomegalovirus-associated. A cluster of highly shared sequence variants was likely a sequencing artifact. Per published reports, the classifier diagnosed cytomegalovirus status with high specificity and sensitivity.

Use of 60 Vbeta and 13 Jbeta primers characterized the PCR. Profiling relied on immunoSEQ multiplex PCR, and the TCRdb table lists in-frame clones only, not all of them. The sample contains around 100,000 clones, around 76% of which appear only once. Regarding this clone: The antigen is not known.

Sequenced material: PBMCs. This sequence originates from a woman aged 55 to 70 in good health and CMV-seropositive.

In nucleotides, the CDR3 is TGTGCCAGCAGTACCGGGACAGGGGATGGCTACACCTTC. Translation gives CASSTGTGDGYTF. The rearrangement links TRBV6-1 to TRBJ1-2; 10 bases line up with TRBD1. Trimming removed 5 bases from V and 6 bases from J; junction bases left unmatched: 3. The CDR3 length is 13 residues. Germline V lookup: CDR1 MNHNS, CDR2 SASEGT.